The sequence of this TCR beta chain was determined in a study of post-analysis software for immune sequencing data. The wider study: The patients showed relapsing-remitting, secondary progressive and progressive-relapsing multiple sclerosis courses.

Study outcomes and limitations: TRBV5-6, TRBV5-1 and TRBV20-1 were among about 5 TRBV segments more frequent in patients than controls. Multiple sclerosis patients showed significantly lower normalized Chao1 diversity than controls did.

The CDR3 contains 13 residues. Germline lookup yields CDR1 DFQATT and CDR2 SNEGSKA (reference sequence). Trimming cost V 5 bases and J 12 bases, with 22 bases left between them. Each TCR beta cDNA library carried unique molecular identifiers. TCRdb reanalysed the PCR reads using MiXCR and keeps one entry per CDR3 protein. The sample lists some 190,000 distinct CDR3 sequences; 29% were seen once. With regard to this clonotype: Its antigen is undetermined.

The receptor was derived from a girl younger than 18 with multiple sclerosis. Sequenced sample: blood. The chain recombines TRBV20-1 with TRBJ1-1; weak D call: TRBD1 (6 bases). DNA for the CDR3: TGCAGTGCTGGTCAACAGGGAGGAGTGGAAACTTTCTTT. Its protein product is CSAGQQGGVETFF.